The clone carrying this TCR beta chain was seen a few times. As yet, its antigen is unknown. The germline CDR1 and CDR2 sequences are LGHNA and YNFKEQ. The V gene lost 0 bases and the J gene lost 3 bases, with 15 bases spanning the gap. This CDR3 has 16 amino acids. Healthy bone marrow donors made up the donor group. Primers for the PCR totalled 60 Vbeta and 13 Jbeta. Produced via immunoSEQ multiplex PCR; TCRdb's table is partial and in-frame only. The sample contains some 120,000 clones, 15% of which appear only once. These data come from a study of cytomegalovirus exposure and HLA in healthy donors. Looking at the study overall: HLA-typed donors contributed some 83 million unique TCRs, which were held in an early data release. General study points: CMV serostatus was the only recorded immune exposure for donors.

Material for sequencing was PBMCs. The receptor was isolated from a woman under 30 in good health and CMV-seronegative. The V and J genes are TRBV4-2 and TRBJ2-7; no firm D call. In DNA, the CDR3 is TGTGCCAGCAGCCAAGATCCTGGGCAGCCTCACTACGAGCAGTACTTC. Protein: CASSQDPGQPHYEQYF.